Listed below are T cell receptor beta chains from one sample, sequenced in a study of T cells in localized non-small cell lung cancer. Profiling relied on immunoSEQ multiplex PCR, and the TCRdb table lists in-frame clones only, not all of them. The sample lists 45,000 to 65,000 clones, about three quarters occurring once. This sample comprised PBMCs, obtained before any cancer treatment. Receptors originate from a woman aged 35-70 years with stage II lung adenocarcinoma. Each CDR3 is given with its conserved first and last residue. D genes are given only for firm matches.

v_gene: TRBV5-1; len: 14; d_gene: .; j_gene: TRBJ1-4; CDR3aa: CASTLDGDGEKLFF
v_gene: TRBV6-5; len: 15; d_gene: TRBD1; j_gene: TRBJ1-1; CDR3aa: CASSPRGQGPTEAFF
v_gene: TRBV4-2; len: 15; d_gene: .; j_gene: TRBJ1-1; CDR3aa: CASSLGRPLNTEAFF
v_gene: TRBV5-6; len: 11; d_gene: .; j_gene: TRBJ1-1; CDR3aa: CASSYDTEAFF
v_gene: TRBV21-1; len: 16; d_gene: .; j_gene: TRBJ1-4; CDR3aa: CASSNRSGQSNEKLFF
v_gene: TRBV28; len: 12; d_gene: .; j_gene: TRBJ2-7; CDR3aa: CASSLSPYEQYF
v_gene: TRBV28; len: 16; d_gene: .; j_gene: TRBJ1-3; CDR3aa: CASSSPEGGGGNTIYF
v_gene: TRBV6-1; len: 16; d_gene: .; j_gene: TRBJ2-6; CDR3aa: CASSEEAASGANVLTF
v_gene: TRBV9; len: 15; d_gene: .; j_gene: TRBJ2-5; CDR3aa: CASSVEGRIQETQYF
v_gene: TRBV4-2; len: 17; d_gene: TRBD1; j_gene: TRBJ1-3; CDR3aa: CASSQFRQTGPGNTIYF
v_gene: TRBV11-3; len: 13; d_gene: .; j_gene: TRBJ1-1; CDR3aa: CASSPGMNTEAFF
v_gene: TRBV6-6; len: 12; d_gene: .; j_gene: TRBJ1-1; CDR3aa: CASSFDRVEAFF
v_gene: TRBV30; len: 11; d_gene: .; j_gene: TRBJ1-1; CDR3aa: CASLARGVAFF
v_gene: TRBV6-5; len: 13; d_gene: .; j_gene: TRBJ2-3; CDR3aa: CASKSGGGDTQYF
v_gene: TRBV6-5; len: 11; d_gene: TRBD2; j_gene: TRBJ2-7; CDR3aa: CASSVGGKQYF
v_gene: TRBV29-1; len: 13; d_gene: .; j_gene: TRBJ1-2; CDR3aa: CSVEEGVDYGYTF
v_gene: TRBV6-1; len: 14; d_gene: TRBD1; j_gene: TRBJ1-1; CDR3aa: CASGYRGRDTEAFF
v_gene: TRBV5-5; len: 14; d_gene: .; j_gene: TRBJ1-2; CDR3aa: CASSLANPALGYTF
v_gene: TRBV7-6; len: 15; d_gene: TRBD1; j_gene: TRBJ1-1; CDR3aa: CASSPFRDRGTEAFF
v_gene: TRBV30; len: 15; d_gene: .; j_gene: TRBJ1-6; CDR3aa: CASRWGYSYNSPLHF
v_gene: TRBV27; len: 15; d_gene: TRBD1; j_gene: TRBJ2-7; CDR3aa: CASSLFQGAKYEQYF
v_gene: TRBV4-1; len: 15; d_gene: .; j_gene: TRBJ1-6; CDR3aa: CASSPQGVGNSPLHF
v_gene: TRBV7-2; len: 15; d_gene: .; j_gene: TRBJ1-2; CDR3aa: CASSVLTVFGYGYTF
v_gene: TRBV10-2; len: 15; d_gene: .; j_gene: TRBJ2-3; CDR3aa: CASSELSGTTDTQYF
v_gene: TRBV19; len: 13; d_gene: .; j_gene: TRBJ1-1; CDR3aa: CASREGWITEAFF
v_gene: TRBV7-9; len: 18; d_gene: .; j_gene: TRBJ1-4; CDR3aa: CASSFKVGPHATNEKLFF
v_gene: TRBV29-1; len: 14; d_gene: .; j_gene: TRBJ2-5; CDR3aa: CSVDLTTSQETQYF
v_gene: TRBV27; len: 17; d_gene: TRBD1; j_gene: TRBJ2-1; CDR3aa: CASSLGSGTGGYNEQFF
v_gene: TRBV7-8; len: 15; d_gene: .; j_gene: TRBJ1-5; CDR3aa: CASSSGPGSNQPQHF
v_gene: TRBV15; len: 14; d_gene: .; j_gene: TRBJ2-3; CDR3aa: CATSRDLLTDTQYF
v_gene: TRBV27; len: 16; d_gene: TRBD1; j_gene: TRBJ1-5; CDR3aa: CASSLVGQVYGQPQHF
v_gene: TRBV6-6; len: 12; d_gene: .; j_gene: TRBJ2-5; CDR3aa: CASSPNLGTQYF
v_gene: TRBV2; len: 11; d_gene: .; j_gene: TRBJ2-7; CDR3aa: CASGLEGEQYF
v_gene: TRBV29-1; len: 12; d_gene: .; j_gene: TRBJ2-3; CDR3aa: CSVEESWGTQYF
v_gene: TRBV6-5; len: 14; d_gene: .; j_gene: TRBJ2-1; CDR3aa: CASSYGRRVNEQFF
v_gene: TRBV13; len: 15; d_gene: .; j_gene: TRBJ1-4; CDR3aa: CASSFRRGTNEKLFF
v_gene: TRBV28; len: 13; d_gene: TRBD2; j_gene: TRBJ2-7; CDR3aa: CASQTSGTYEQYF
v_gene: TRBV9; len: 20; d_gene: .; j_gene: TRBJ2-2; CDR3aa: CASSVAGGTSFSPNTGELFF
v_gene: TRBV7-8; len: 16; d_gene: .; j_gene: TRBJ2-5; CDR3aa: CASSVQGGYRRETQYF
v_gene: TRBV6-5; len: 14; d_gene: TRBD1; j_gene: TRBJ1-5; CDR3aa: CASREGQGIQPQHF
v_gene: TRBV7-2; len: 15; d_gene: .; j_gene: TRBJ2-1; CDR3aa: CASSLNGANYNEQFF